This entry concerns a single T cell receptor (beta chain). Its cognate antigen is unknown. The 5'RACE method, run with constant-segment primers, produced TCR alpha and TCR beta cDNA libraries (carrying sample barcodes and UMIs). TCRdb redid the calling of the 5' RACE reads with MiXCR, one entry per CDR3 protein. The repertoire consists of under 550,000 distinct CDR3 sequences, with around a sixth occurring once and the leading ten covering approximately 13%. CDR3 size: 13 residues. Trimming left V 2 bases short and J 3 bases short, with 4 bases between. Germline CDR1 and CDR2: SGHDN and FVKESK. This specimen comes from a study of T-cell memory formation after mild COVID-19. Looking at the study overall: Among the donors, TCR clusters were largely specific to each donor.

General study results and limits: CD4/CD8 balance held among clones contracting day 15 to 85, and later expanders leaned CD4+. That cross-reactive memory joined was suggested by some responding clones appearing in pre-infection memory.

This chain joins TRBV14 and TRBJ2-2; D is uncertain. This clonotype was sampled from an adult woman who had mild COVID-19 (a few samples of this study predate the infection). Cell type and time point are not known. Sequenced sample: PBMCs or a T cell subset sorted from them (not recorded which). The CDR3 loop is CASSQIYTGELFF. As DNA, the CDR3 is TGTGCCAGCAGCCAAATCTACACCGGGGAGCTGTTTTTT.